This T cell receptor beta chain was captured in a study of OX40 agonist ivuxolimab in advanced cancers. In the study overall: Patients were dosed intravenously with ivuxolimab at 0.01 to 10 mg/kg every 2 weeks. Patients with prior anti-PD-1, anti-PD-L1 or anti-CTLA-4 therapy were eligible; 35% to 45% had some.

A few counts support this clone. Method: immunoSEQ multiplex PCR; TCRdb's copy keeps in-frame clones and lacks some. The table records 53,000 or so clones, 84% of them present only once. Trimming pared 6 bases from V and 7 bases from J, leaving 7 bases between. Germline V CDR1 and CDR2: MNHEY, SVGAGI. This CDR3 contains 11 residues. The chain uses TRBV6-5 and TRBJ2-1; D may match TRBD1 or TRBD2 (6 bases each). The sequenced sample was CD4+ or CD8+ T cells sorted from blood, obtained in a trial of the OX40 agonist ivuxolimab. The TCR sequence derives from an adult with an advanced solid tumor such as melanoma, head and neck, liver or kidney cancer. The CDR3 loop reads CASRGGNEQFF. In nucleotides, the CDR3 is TGTGCCAGCAGAGGGGGGAATGAGCAGTTCTTC.